The clone carrying this T cell receptor (beta chain) showed up many times. Its antigen is currently unknown. The lymph nodes were axillary draining lymph nodes from breast cancer patients. This specimen comes from a study of breast tumors, draining lymph nodes, adjacent tissues. Whole-study results and caveats: Luminal-like breast cancer showed significantly higher tumor–nontumor repertoire similarity than basal-like. Tumors had less TCR diversity than lymph nodes, more than nontumor tissue. Data only fit, rather than demonstrated, lymph node origin of most tumor T cells.

A single record per CDR3 protein comes from TCRdb applying MiXCR to the multiplex PCR reads. The table shows around 130,000 distinct CDR3 sequences, with about 20% occurring only once. Germline loops: CDR1 SGHTA, CDR2 FQGNSA. The CDR3 has 14 residues. The V segment lost 5 bases and the J segment 8 bases; nucleotides outside the gene matches: 5. This chain links TRBV7-2 with TRBJ2-1, with 11 positions matching TRBD1. The sample taken for sequencing was axillary lymph node tissue. The origin of this receptor is a female donor with breast cancer. Some clones in this sample may be carry-over from other donors' samples. DNA of the CDR3: TGTGCCAGCAGCGTCCGGGACAGGGGGGATGAGCAGTTCTTC. This translates into CASSVRDRGDEQFF.